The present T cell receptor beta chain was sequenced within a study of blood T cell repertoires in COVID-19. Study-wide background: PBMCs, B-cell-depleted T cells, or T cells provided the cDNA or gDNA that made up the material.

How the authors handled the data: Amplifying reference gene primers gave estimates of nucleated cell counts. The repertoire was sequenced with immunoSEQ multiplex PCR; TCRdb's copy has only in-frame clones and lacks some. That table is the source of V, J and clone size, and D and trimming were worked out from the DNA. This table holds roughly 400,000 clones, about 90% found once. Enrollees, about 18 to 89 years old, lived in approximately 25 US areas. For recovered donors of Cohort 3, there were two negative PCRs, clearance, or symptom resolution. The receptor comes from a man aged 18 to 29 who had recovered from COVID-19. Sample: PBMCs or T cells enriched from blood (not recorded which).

The CDR3 DNA follows: TGTGCCATCAGTGAAATACTAGCGGAGAGCTCCTACGAGCAGTACTTC. Its protein is CAISEILAESSYEQYF. The chain uses TRBV10-3 and TRBJ2-7, with TRBD2 matching 8 bases. The V segment lost 3 bases and the J segment 0 bases; nucleotides outside the gene matches: 7. Germline V gene data show CDR1 as ENHRY and CDR2 as SYGVKD. This CDR3 is 16 amino acids long.